This passage covers 19 T cell receptor beta chains from one sample sequenced in a study of T-cell reconstitution after alpha-beta-depleted transplantation in children. For TCRbeta, the library was prepared with unique molecular identifiers. TCRdb ran MiXCR on the PCR reads and lists one entry per CDR3 protein. The data hold roughly 220,000 distinct CDR3 sequences, with around 11% observed a single time. Sequenced material: PBMCs from the stem cell graft donor, taken from the stem cell graft. All receptors derive from a human donor who donated a stem cell graft to a child with acute lymphoblastic leukemia.

In its sample, this clonotype was seen many times. J is TRBJ2-1 and V is TRBV24-1, with TRBD2 identical over 14 bases. V lost 3 bases and J lost 7; bases outside the gene matches: 4. This CDR3 spans 16 amino acids. The germline V gene encodes CDR1 KGHDR and CDR2 SFDVKD. CDR3 sequence (DNA): TGTGCCACCAGTGATGCTCGACTAGCGGGGGGGAATGAGCAGTTCTTC. It translates to CATSDARLAGGNEQFF.

Many counts were recorded for this clonotype. V gene TRBV6-2 or TRBV6-3 combines with J gene TRBJ2-7, with 8 bases identical to TRBD2. The CDR3 consists of 13 residues. V was pared by 6 bases and J by 2 bases, with 3 bases of the junction left unmatched. The germline V gene encodes CDR1 MNHEY and CDR2 SVGEGT. The CDR3 coding sequence is TGTGCCAGCAGGAGTAGCGGGACCTACGAGCAGTACTTC. This sequence encodes CASRSSGTYEQYF.

This clonotype was seen at least ten times. The CDR3 DNA sequence: TGTGCCAGCATCGATCAAAATGAAAAACTGTTTTTT. It specifies CASIDQNEKLFF. The chain employs TRBV7-9 and TRBJ1-4; D call uncertain. Between the trimmed V and J ends, which lost 7 bases and 5 bases, there was a span of 8 bases. This CDR3 is built from 12 residues. Germline loops: CDR1 SEHNR, CDR2 FQNEAQ (reference sequence).

This clonotype was found many times. Written as DNA, the CDR3 is TGCAGTGCTAGAGATGCTCACAGGTCCCCGGATTATAGCAATCAGCCCCAGCATTTT. It is translated as CSARDAHRSPDYSNQPQHF. The chain couples TRBV20-1 to TRBJ1-5, with D possibly TRBD1 on 5 matching bases. The CDR3 totals 19 residues. Germline loops: CDR1 DFQATT, CDR2 SNEGSKA (reference sequence). Trimming removed 0 bases from V and 0 bases from J, with 21 bases in between.

This clonotype has a count of ten or more. CDR3 in amino acids: CAISESTGYYEQYF. The CDR3 DNA reads TGTGCCATCAGTGAGTCGACAGGATACTACGAGCAGTACTTC. The chain is built from TRBV10-3 and TRBJ2-7; maybe TRBD1 (6 bases). Germline CDR1 and CDR2: ENHRY and SYGVKD. The CDR3 runs 14 residues. V was clipped by 0 bases and J by 3 bases, with 9 bases between them.

The gene calls are TRBV2 and TRBJ2-2; no reliable D call. CDR3 size: 10 residues. From germline, CDR1 is SNHLY and CDR2 FYNNEI. V was pared by 7 bases and J by 8 bases, with 5 bases between. Here the CDR3 reads CASIGGELFF. The CDR3 nucleotides read TGTGCCAGCATTGGGGGGGAGCTGTTTTTT.

Turning to this clonotype: A much larger clone sits a single nucleotide away, making a read error possible. V and J are TRBV5-6 and TRBJ1-2; TRBD1 matches 7 bases. Germline trimming cut 4 bases from V and 7 bases from J; bases unmatched to any gene: 7. The CDR3 has 13 amino acids. Germline V gives CDR1 SGHDT, CDR2 YYEEEE. DNA for the CDR3: TGTGCCAGCAGCATTCAGGGGGGACGTGGCTACACCTTC. Its translation: CASSIQGGRGYTF.

This clonotype was observed at least ten times. The V and J genes are TRBV25-1 and TRBJ1-4; 10 bases line up with TRBD1. The CDR3 covers 15 residues. Trimming took 8 bases from V and 6 from J; bases not matched to a gene: 9. Germline values: CDR1 MGHDK, CDR2 SYGVNS. CDR3: CASGRDRGGHEKLFF. In nucleotides, the CDR3 is TGTGCCAGCGGCCGGGACAGGGGAGGGCATGAAAAACTGTTTTTT.

This clonotype was seen many times. This chain joins TRBV6-1 and TRBJ2-7; 9 nucleotides line up with TRBD1. The germline gives CDR1 MNHNS, CDR2 SASEGT. The CDR3 contains 14 residues. V was pared by 5 bases and J by 1 base, with 3 bases of the junction left unmatched. DNA of the CDR3: TGTGCCAGCAGTAGGGACAGGGAATCCTACGAGCAGTACTTC. Translating gives CASSRDRESYEQYF.

This clonotype was detected only a few times. The chain joins TRBV6-5 to TRBJ1-2; D unclear. CDR3 length equals 14 residues. Per the germline V gene, CDR1 is MNHEY and CDR2 is SVGAGI. V was shortened by 0 bases and J by 3 bases, with 8 bases between the two germline ends. DNA for the CDR3: TGTGCCAGCAGTTACTCTGGGCAAGACTATGGCTACACCTTC. This gives the protein CASSYSGQDYGYTF.

Ten or more counts support this clonotype. The chain has TRBV20-1 and TRBJ2-5, with D possibly matching TRBD2 (5 bases). The CDR3 length is 13 residues. Germline CDR1 DFQATT, CDR2 SNEGSKA (reference sequence). V lost 7 bases, J lost 2 bases, and 14 bases lay in between. CDR3 DNA sequence: TGCAGTGGTGTTAGGACTGCACAAGAGACCCAGTACTTC. Its translation: CSGVRTAQETQYF.

This clonotype was seen a handful of times. The CDR3 DNA follows: TGTGCCAGCAGCAGCCGGGACAGCAGCACAGATACGCAGTATTTT. Protein: CASSSRDSSTDTQYF. The chain couples TRBV7-2 to TRBJ2-3, with 7 bases matching TRBD1. Germline V gene data show CDR1 as SGHTA and CDR2 as FQGNSA. The V gene end was trimmed by 5 bases and the J gene end by 0 bases; junction bases not matched to a gene: 5. CDR3 length equals 15 residues. The entire variable domain, with the rest obtained from reference TRBV7-2 and TRBJ2-3, is as follows: GAGVSQSPSNKVTEKGKDVELRCDPISGHTALYWYRQSLGQGLEFLIYFQGNSAPDKSGLPSDRFSAERTGGSVSTLTIQRTQQEDSAVYLCASSSRDSSTDTQYFGPGTRLTVL.

This clonotype showed up just a few times. The chain links TRBV4-3 to TRBJ2-4; D gene uncertain. Germline assignment: CDR1 LGHNA and CDR2 YSLEER. Trimming shortened V by 0 bases and J by 6 bases, and 12 bases separated the two germline ends. This CDR3 has 15 amino acids. CDR3 loop: CASSQDSTFPNIQYF. CDR3 nucleotides: TGCGCCAGCAGCCAAGATTCTACTTTCCCAAACATTCAGTACTTC.

This clonotype was detected many times. This chain connects TRBV14 to TRBJ2-7, with TRBD1 matching over 7 bases. Germline V CDR1 and CDR2: SGHDN, FVKESK. The CDR3 contains 16 residues. After removal of 1 base from V and 2 bases from J, the junction contained 8 bases not matched to a gene. In DNA form, the CDR3 reads TGTGCCAGCAGCCAAGGAGGAATTAGGGGGCCCTACGAGCAGTACTTC. It codes for CASSQGGIRGPYEQYF. Full variable domain (missing parts from reference TRBV14 and TRBJ2-7): EAGVTQFPSHSVIEKGQTVTLRCDPISGHDNLYWYRRVMGKEIKFLLHFVKESKQDESGMPNNRFLAERTGGTYSTLKVQPAELEDSGVYFCASSQGGIRGPYEQYFGPGTRLTVT.

The sample holds a few counts of this clonotype. The chain has TRBV19 and TRBJ2-7; a weak D match, TRBD1 (5 bases). Trimming cost V 4 bases and J 12 bases, with 16 bases left between them. CDR1 LNHDA and CDR2 SQIVND come from the germline V gene (reference sequence). The CDR3 is 12 amino acids. CDR3: CASSRGPGFGYF. The CDR3 DNA sequence: TGTGCCAGTAGTAGAGGCCCAGGGTTCGGGTACTTC.

This clonotype has at least ten counts. This chain links TRBV7-2 with TRBJ2-7; D might be TRBD1 or TRBD2, each matching 5 bases. V was pared by 1 base and J by 5 bases, with 12 bases between. CDR1 is SGHTA and CDR2 is FQGNSA in the germline V gene. The CDR3 has 14 amino acids. The DNA for the CDR3 is TGTGCCAGCAGCTTAGGGGACCGCCGGGACGAGCAGTACTTC. Its translation is CASSLGDRRDEQYF.

This clonotype was seen many times. This rearrangement joins TRBV7-9 to TRBJ2-1; 13 bases are a match to TRBD2. CDR3 length: 13 amino acids. Per the germline V gene, CDR1 is SEHNR and CDR2 is FQNEAQ (reference sequence). The ends lost 6 bases at V and 13 bases at J; junction bases unmatched: 6. The CDR3 region is CASRLAGGPEQFF. In nucleotides, the CDR3 is TGTGCCAGCAGACTAGCGGGAGGGCCGGAACAGTTCTTC.

Only a few counts were recorded for this clonotype. This chain connects TRBV6-2 or TRBV6-3 to TRBJ2-1; weak D call: TRBD2 (6 bases). Germline V gene sequence: CDR1 MNHEY, CDR2 SVGEGT. The CDR3 loop spans 15 amino acids. V lost 2 bases, J lost 2 bases, and 10 bases lay in between. The CDR3 loop reads CASSYAGIPYNEQFF. In DNA form, the CDR3 reads TGTGCCAGCAGTTACGCGGGGATTCCCTACAATGAGCAGTTCTTC.

At least ten counts were recorded for this clonotype. The rearrangement links TRBV28 to TRBJ2-2; D unclear. Germline V gives CDR1 MDHEN, CDR2 SYDVKM. The V and J ends lost 5 bases and 7 bases respectively, with 8 bases between them. The CDR3 is 12 amino acids. CDR3 bases: TGTGCCAGCAGTCCTAGATTCGGGGAGCTGTTTTTT. Translation: CASSPRFGELFF.